The TCR beta chain under discussion was sequenced for a study of T cells in Graves' hyperthyroidism and ophthalmopathy. Study results and caveats: Most thyroid clonotypes expanded above 0.001 appeared in blood too.

The CDR3 consists of 13 residues. Those with hyperthyroidism were 18 to 65 years old, newly diagnosed, and ill for under 2 months. From RNA transcripts, TCR beta CDR3 regions were amplified. TCR CDR3 regions were first amplified by RT-PCR with HTBI primers. TCRdb analysed the multiplex PCR reads with MiXCR anew, one entry per CDR3 protein. The data contain about 560,000 distinct CDR3 sequences, 35% to 55% of them singletons. Points on this clonotype: As yet, its antigen is unknown. Germline is not matched at one junction end, which may reflect a read error.

The sequence was collected from a woman aged 18-29 years with Graves' hyperthyroidism. The gene calls are TRBV12-3 or TRBV12-4 and TRBJ1-5; 8 bases match TRBD1. What was sequenced was peripheral blood or thyroid tissue (not recorded which). The CDR3 DNA is TGTGCCACCAGTGGACAGGGTCGTCAGCCCCAGCATTTT. Encoded protein: CATSGQGRQPQHF.